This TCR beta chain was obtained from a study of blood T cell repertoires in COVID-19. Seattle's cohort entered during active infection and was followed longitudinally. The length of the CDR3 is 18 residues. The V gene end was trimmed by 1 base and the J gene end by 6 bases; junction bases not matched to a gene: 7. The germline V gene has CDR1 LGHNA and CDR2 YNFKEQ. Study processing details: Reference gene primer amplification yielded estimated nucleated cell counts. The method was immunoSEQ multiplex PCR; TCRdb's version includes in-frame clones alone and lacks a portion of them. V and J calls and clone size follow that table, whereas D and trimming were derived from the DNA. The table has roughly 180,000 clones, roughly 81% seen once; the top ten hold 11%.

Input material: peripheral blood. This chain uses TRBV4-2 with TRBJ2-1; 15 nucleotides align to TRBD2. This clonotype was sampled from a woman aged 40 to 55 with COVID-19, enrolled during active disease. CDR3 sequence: CASSQGTSGGALFNEQFF. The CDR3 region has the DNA TGTGCCAGCAGCCAAGGGACTAGCGGGGGGGCTCTATTCAATGAGCAGTTCTTC.